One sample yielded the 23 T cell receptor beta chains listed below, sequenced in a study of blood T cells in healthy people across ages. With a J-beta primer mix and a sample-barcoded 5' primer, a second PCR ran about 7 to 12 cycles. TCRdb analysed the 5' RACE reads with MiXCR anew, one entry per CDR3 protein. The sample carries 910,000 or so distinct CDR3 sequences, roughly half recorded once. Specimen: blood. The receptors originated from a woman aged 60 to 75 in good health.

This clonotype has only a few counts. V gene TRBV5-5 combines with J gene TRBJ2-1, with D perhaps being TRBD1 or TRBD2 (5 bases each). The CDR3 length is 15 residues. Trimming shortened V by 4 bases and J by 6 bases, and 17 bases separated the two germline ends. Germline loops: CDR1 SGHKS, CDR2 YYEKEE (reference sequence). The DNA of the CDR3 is TGTGCCAGCAGCCCCCGGTGGGACCGAACCAATGAGCAGTTCTTC. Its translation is CASSPRWDRTNEQFF.

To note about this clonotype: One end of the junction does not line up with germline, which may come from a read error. The CDR3 sequence: CASTSTGGQEAQYF. The DNA for the CDR3 is TGTGCCAGCACCTCAACAGGGGGCCAAGAGGCCCAGTACTTC. The chain couples TRBV7-9 to TRBJ2-5, with 9 bases fitting TRBD1. The CDR3 is 14 amino acids. From germline, CDR1 is SEHNR and CDR2 FQNEAQ (reference sequence). The variable domain in full, completed from reference TRBV7-9 and TRBJ2-5, reads DTGVSQNPRHKITKRGQNVTFRCDPISEHNRLYWYRQTLGQGPEFLTYFQNEAQLEKSRLLSDRFSAERPKGSFSTLEIQRTEQGDSAMYLCASTSTGGQEAQYFGPGTRLLVL.

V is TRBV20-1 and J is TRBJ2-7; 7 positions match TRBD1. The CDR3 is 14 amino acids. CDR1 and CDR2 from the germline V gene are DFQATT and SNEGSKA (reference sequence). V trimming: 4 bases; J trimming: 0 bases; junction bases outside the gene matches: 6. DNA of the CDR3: TGCAGTGCTACTAGGGACAGCCACTCCTACGAGCAGTACTTC. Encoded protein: CSATRDSHSYEQYF.

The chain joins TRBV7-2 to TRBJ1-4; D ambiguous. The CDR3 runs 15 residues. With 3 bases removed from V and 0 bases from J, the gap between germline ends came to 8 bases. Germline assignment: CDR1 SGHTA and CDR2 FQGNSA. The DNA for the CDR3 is TGTGCCAGCAGCTTCGATGGTGCAACTAATGAAAAACTGTTTTTT. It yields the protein CASSFDGATNEKLFF.

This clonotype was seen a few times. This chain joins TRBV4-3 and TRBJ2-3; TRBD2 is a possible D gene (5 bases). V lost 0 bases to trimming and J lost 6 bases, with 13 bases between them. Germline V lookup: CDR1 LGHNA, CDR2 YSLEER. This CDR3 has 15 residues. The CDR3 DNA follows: TGCGCCAGCAGCCAAGATCGGCGGGCGCCGGATACGCAGTATTTT. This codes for CASSQDRRAPDTQYF.

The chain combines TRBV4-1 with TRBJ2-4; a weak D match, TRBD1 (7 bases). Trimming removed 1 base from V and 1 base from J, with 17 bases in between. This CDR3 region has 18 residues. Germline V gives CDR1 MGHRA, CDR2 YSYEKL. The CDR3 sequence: CASSQGDHRGLAKNIQYF. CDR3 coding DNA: TGCGCCAGCAGCCAAGGCGACCACAGGGGACTGGCCAAAAACATTCAGTACTTC.

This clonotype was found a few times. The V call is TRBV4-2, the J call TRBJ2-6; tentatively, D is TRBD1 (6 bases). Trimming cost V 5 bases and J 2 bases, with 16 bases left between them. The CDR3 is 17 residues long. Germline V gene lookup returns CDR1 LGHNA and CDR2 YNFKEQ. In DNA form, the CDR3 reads TGTGCCAGCAGCTTAAACCTACGACAGGCTGGGGCCAACGTCCTGACTTTC. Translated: CASSLNLRQAGANVLTF.

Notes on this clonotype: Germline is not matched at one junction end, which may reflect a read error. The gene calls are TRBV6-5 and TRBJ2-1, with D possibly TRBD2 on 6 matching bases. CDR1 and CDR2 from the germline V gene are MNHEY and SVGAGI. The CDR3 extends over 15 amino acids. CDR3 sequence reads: CAGSSDHSGYNEQFF. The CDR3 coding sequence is TGTGCCGGCAGTTCAGACCATAGCGGTTACAATGAGCAGTTCTTC.

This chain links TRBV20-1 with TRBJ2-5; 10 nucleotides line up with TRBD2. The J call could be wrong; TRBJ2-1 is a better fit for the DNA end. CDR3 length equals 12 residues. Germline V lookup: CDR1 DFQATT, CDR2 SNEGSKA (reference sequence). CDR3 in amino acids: CSAASGRETQFF. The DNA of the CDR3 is TGCAGTGCCGCTAGCGGGAGAGAGACCCAGTTCTTC.

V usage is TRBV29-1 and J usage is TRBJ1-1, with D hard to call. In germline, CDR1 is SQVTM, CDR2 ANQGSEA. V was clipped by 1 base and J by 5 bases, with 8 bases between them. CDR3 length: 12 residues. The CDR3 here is CSVEVRETEAFF. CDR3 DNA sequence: TGCAGCGTTGAAGTTCGGGAAACTGAAGCTTTCTTT.

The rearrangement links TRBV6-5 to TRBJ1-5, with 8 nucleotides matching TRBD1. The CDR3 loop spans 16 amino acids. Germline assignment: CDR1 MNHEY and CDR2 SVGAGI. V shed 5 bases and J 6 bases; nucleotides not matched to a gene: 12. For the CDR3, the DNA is TGTGCCAGCAGTAAATCTTCCCGGACAGGGATTCAGCCCCAGCATTTT. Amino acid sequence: CASSKSSRTGIQPQHF.

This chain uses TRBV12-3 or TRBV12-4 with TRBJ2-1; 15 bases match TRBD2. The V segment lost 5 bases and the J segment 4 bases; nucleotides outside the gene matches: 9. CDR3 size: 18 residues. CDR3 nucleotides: TGTGCCAGCAGTGGGGGACTAGCGGGAGGTAATAGGTACAATGAGCAGTTCTTC. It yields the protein CASSGGLAGGNRYNEQFF.

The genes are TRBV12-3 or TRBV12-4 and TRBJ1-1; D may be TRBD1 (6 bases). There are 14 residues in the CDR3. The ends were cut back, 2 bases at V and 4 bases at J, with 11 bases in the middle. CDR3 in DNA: TGTGCCAGCAGTTTAAATACAGGGCTCACTGAAGCTTTCTTT. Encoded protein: CASSLNTGLTEAFF.

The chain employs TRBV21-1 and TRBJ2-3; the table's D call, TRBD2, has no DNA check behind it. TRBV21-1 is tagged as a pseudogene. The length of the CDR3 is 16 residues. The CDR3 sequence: CASSKSAGDFTDTQYF. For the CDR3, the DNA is TGTGCCAGCAGCAAGTCCGCGGGGGACTTCACAGATACGCAGTATTTT.

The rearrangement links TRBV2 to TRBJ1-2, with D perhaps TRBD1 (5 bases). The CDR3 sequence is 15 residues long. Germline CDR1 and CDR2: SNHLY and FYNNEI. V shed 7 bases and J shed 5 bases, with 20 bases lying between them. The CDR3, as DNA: TGTGCCAGCAATGGACCACAACAGGTTGGGTATGGCTACACCTTC. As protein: CASNGPQQVGYGYTF.

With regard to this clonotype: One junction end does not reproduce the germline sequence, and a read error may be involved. CDR3 sequence reads: CASSDSIAYEQYF. CDR3 coding DNA: TGTGCCAGCAGTGACTCGATTGCCTACGAGCAGTACTTC. The chain links TRBV6-6 to TRBJ2-7, with no clear D. The CDR3 runs to 13 residues. Germline V gives CDR1 MNHNY, CDR2 SVGAGI (reference sequence).

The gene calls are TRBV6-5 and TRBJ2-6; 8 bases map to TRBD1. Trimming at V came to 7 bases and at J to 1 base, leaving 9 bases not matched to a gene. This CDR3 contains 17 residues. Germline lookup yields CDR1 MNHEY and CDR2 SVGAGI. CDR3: CASTFRDRMSGANVLTF. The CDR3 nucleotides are TGTGCCAGCACTTTCCGGGACAGGATGTCTGGGGCCAACGTCCTGACTTTC.

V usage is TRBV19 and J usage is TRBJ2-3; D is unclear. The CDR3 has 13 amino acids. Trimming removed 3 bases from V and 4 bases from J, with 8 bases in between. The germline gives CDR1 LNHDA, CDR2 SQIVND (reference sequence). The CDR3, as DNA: TGTGCCAGTAGTATCGCAGGATCAGATACGCAGTATTTT. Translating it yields CASSIAGSDTQYF.

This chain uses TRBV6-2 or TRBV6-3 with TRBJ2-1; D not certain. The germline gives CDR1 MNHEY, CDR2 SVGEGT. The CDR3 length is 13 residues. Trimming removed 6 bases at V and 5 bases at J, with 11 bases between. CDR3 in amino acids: CASSRPADNEQFF. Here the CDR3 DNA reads TGTGCCAGCAGCCGCCCCGCGGACAATGAGCAGTTCTTC.

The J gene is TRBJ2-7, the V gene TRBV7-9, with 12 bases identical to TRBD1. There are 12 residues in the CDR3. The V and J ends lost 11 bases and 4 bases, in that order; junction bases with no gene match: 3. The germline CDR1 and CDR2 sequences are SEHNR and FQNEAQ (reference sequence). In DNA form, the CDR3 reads TGTGCCGGGACAGGGGGCAGTTACGAGCAGTACTTC. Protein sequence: CAGTGGSYEQYF. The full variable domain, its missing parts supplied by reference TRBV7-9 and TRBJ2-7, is DTGVSQNPRHKITKRGQNVTFRCDPISEHNRLYWYRQTLGQGPEFLTYFQNEAQLEKSRLLSDRFSAERPKGSFSTLEIQRTEQGDSAMYLCAGTGGSYEQYFGPGTRLTVT.

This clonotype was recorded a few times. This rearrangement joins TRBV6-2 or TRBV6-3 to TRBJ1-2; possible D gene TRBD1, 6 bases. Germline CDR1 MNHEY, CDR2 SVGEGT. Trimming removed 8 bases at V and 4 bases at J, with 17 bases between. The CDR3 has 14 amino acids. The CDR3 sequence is CASVRDKTSYGYTF. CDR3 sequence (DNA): TGTGCCAGCGTGAGGGACAAGACCAGCTATGGCTACACCTTC.

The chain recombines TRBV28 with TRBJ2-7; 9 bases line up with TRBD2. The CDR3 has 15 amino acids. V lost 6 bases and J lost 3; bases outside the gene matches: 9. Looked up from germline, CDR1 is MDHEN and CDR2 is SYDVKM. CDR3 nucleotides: TGTGCCAGCAGCCAACGGGGACTAGCAGTCTACGAGCAGTACTTC. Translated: CASSQRGLAVYEQYF.

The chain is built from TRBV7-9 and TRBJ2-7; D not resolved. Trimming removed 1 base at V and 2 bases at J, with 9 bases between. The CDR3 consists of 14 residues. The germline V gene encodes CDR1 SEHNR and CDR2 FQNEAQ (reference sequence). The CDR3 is CASSLDGIPYEQYF. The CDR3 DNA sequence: TGTGCCAGCAGCTTAGATGGGATCCCCTACGAGCAGTACTTC.